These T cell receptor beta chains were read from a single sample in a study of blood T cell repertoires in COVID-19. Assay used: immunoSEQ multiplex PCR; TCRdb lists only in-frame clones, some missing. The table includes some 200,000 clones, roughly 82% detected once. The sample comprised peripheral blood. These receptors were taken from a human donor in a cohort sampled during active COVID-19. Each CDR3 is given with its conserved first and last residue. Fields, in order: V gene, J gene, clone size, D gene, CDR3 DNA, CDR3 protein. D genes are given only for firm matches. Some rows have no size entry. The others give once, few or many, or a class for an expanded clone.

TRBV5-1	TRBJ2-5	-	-	TGCGCCAGCAGCTTGGGGAGCGAGACCCAGTACTTC	CASSLGSETQYF
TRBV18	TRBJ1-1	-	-	TGTGCCAGCTCCCCCTGGGGGGACACTGAAGCTTTCTTT	CASSPWGDTEAFF
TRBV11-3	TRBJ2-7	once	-	TGTGCCAGCAGCTTGGGACAATTCTACGAGCAGTACTTC	CASSLGQFYEQYF
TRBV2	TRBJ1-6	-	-	TGTGCCAGTAGGGAGCCGAGCTCCTATAATTCACCCCTCCACTTT	CASREPSSYNSPLHF
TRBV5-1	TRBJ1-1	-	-	TGCGCCAGCAGCGCCGGGATAAACACTGAAGCTTTCTTT	CASSAGINTEAFF
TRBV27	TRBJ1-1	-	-	TGTGCCAGCAGTTTAGATCGGGACACATATTTGAACACTGAAGCTTTCTTT	CASSLDRDTYLNTEAFF
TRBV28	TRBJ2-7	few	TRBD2	TGTGCCAGCACCCGGTTAGCGGGAGGGTTCTACGAGCAGTACTTC	CASTRLAGGFYEQYF
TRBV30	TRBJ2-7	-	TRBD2	TGTGCCTGGGACCCCGGGACTAACTCCTACGAGCAGTACTTC	CAWDPGTNSYEQYF
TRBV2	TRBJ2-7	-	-	TGTGCCAGCAGCGTACAGGGCTACGAGCAGTACTTC	CASSVQGYEQYF
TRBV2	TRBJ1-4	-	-	TGTGCCAGCGACAAAGGGACTGCAACTAATGAAAAACTGTTTTTT	CASDKGTATNEKLFF
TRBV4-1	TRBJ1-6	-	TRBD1	TGCGCCAGCAGCCAGCTAGACAGGGCTTCACCCCTCCACTTT	CASSQLDRASPLHF
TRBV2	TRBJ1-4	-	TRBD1	TGTGCCGGACAGGGACAGGGGGTTAATGAAAAACTGTTTTTT	CAGQGQGVNEKLFF
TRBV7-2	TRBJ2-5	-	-	TGTGCCAGCAGCTTAGTAGGGTGGGGGGACAGCCAAGAAACCCAGTACTTC	CASSLVGWGDSQETQYF
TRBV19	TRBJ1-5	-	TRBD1	TGTGCCAGTAGGACAGGGGGTAACAATCAGCCCCAGCATTTT	CASRTGGNNQPQHF
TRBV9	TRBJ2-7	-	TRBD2	TGTGCCAGCAGCGCCGTAGCGGGAGGTGCGGGCGAGCAGTACTTC	CASSAVAGGAGEQYF
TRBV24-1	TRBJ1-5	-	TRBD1	TGTGCCACCAGTGATCGCCAGGGGGTACAGCCCCAGCATTTT	CATSDRQGVQPQHF
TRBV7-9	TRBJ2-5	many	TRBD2	TGTGCCAGCAGCTCCGGGACCATGAGCGGGAGTTTGGAGACCCAGTACTTC	CASSSGTMSGSLETQYF
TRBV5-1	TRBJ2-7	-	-	TGCGCCAGCAGCTTTTCCCCAGGCTTAACCTACGAGCAGTACTTC	CASSFSPGLTYEQYF
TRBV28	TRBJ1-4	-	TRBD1	TGTGCCGTCCCCAACACCGGGACAGGGACCGTGATGGGTGAAAAACTGTTTTTT	CAVPNTGTGTVMGEKLFF
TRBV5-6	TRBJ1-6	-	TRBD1	TGTGCCAGCAGCTCCCGGGACAGGGTTTCACCCCTCCACTTT	CASSSRDRVSPLHF
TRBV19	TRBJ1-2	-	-	TGTGCCAGTACCCTCCCCAGGGGACATGGCTACACCTTC	CASTLPRGHGYTF
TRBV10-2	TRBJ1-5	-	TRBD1	TGCGCCAGCAGCCGGGACAGTCTCCGCCAGCCCCAGCATTTT	CASSRDSLRQPQHF
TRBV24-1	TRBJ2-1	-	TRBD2	TGTGCCACCGAACTCGGGGGCCTAGCGGGAGGCGAGCAGTTCTTC	CATELGGLAGGEQFF
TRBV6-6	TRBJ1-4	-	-	TGTGCCAGCAGCAACTCATCTATAAGCGAAAAACTGTTTTTT	CASSNSSISEKLFF
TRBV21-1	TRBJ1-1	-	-	TGTGCCAGCAGCAAGGGAGGGTGCGGCACTGAAGCTTTCTTT	CASSKGGCGTEAFF
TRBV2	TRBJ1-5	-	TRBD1	TGTGCCAGCAGAGATCAACCGGGACAGGTCAATCAGCCCCAGCATTTT	CASRDQPGQVNQPQHF
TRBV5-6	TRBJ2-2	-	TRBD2	TGTGCCAGCAGCATACCGGGACTAGCGGGTCCCGGGGAGCTGTTTTTT	CASSIPGLAGPGELFF
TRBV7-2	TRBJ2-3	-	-	TGTGCCAGCAGCTTAGGTTTTGGACTACCAGATACGCAGTATTTT	CASSLGFGLPDTQYF
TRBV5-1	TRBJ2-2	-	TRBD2	TGCGCCAGCAGCTTGCCCGGACTAGCGGGAGTCCTCGGGGAGCTGTTTTTT	CASSLPGLAGVLGELFF
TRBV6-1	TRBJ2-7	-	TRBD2	TGTGCCAGCAGTGAAAGTCCCCGGGAGGAGACCTACGAGCAGTACTTC	CASSESPREETYEQYF